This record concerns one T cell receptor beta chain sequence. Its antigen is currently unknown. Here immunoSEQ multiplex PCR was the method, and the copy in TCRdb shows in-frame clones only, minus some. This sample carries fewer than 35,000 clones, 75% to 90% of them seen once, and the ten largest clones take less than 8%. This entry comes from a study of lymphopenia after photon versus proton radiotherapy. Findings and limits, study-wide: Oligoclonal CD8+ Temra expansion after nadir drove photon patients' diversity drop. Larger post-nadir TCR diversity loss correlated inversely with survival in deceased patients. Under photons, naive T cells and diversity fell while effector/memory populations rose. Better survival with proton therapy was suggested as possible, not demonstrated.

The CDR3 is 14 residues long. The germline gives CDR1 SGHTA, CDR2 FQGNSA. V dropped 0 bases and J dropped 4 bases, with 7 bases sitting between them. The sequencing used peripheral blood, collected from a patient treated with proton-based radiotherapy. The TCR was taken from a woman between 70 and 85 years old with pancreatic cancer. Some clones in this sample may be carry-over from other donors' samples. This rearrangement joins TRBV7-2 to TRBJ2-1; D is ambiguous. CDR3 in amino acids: CASSLAGAYNEQFF. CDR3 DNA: TGTGCCAGCAGCTTAGCGGGCGCGTACAATGAGCAGTTCTTC.